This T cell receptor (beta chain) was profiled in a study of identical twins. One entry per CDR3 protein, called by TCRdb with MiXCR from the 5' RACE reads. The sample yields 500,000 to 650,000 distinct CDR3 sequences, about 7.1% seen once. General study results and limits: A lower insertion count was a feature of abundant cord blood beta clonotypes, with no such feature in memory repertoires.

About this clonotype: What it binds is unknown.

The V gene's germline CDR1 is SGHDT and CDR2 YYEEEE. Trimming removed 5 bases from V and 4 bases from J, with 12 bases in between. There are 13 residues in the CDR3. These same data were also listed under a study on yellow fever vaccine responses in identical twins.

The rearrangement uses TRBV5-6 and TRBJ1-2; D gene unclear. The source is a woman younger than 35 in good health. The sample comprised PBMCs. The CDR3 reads CASSSDPRYGYTF. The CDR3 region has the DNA TGTGCCAGCAGTTCAGACCCTCGCTATGGCTACACCTTC.